A single sample gave rise to the 31 T cell receptor beta chains below, sequenced in a study of identical twins. MiXCR, run by TCRdb on the 5' RACE reads, gives a single entry per CDR3 protein. The data contain around 1.7 million distinct CDR3 sequences, less than 40% of them singletons. The specimen was cord blood. The source of these receptors is a newborn girl in good health.

The chain uses TRBV3-1 and TRBJ2-7; D is ambiguous. The CDR3 has 13 residues. Germline CDR1 and CDR2: LGHDT and YNNKEL (reference sequence). V gave up 5 bases and J gave up 0 bases, with 8 bases separating them. The CDR3 nucleotides read TGTGCCAGCAGCACCCTGAGCTCCTACGAGCAGTACTTC. The encoded protein is CASSTLSSYEQYF.

This rearrangement joins TRBV27 to TRBJ2-7, with 10 bases that match TRBD1. Germline-derived CDR1 and CDR2 are MNHEY and SMNVEV (reference sequence). This CDR3 has 14 amino acids. Trimming cost V 4 bases and J 5 bases; bases outside gene matches: 5. The CDR3 DNA is TGTGCCAGCAGTTCGACAGGGGGCTTTAACGAGCAGTACTTC. Its translation: CASSSTGGFNEQYF.

The chain has TRBV28 and TRBJ1-6; 9 bases map to TRBD1. The length of the CDR3 is 16 residues. The germline CDR1 and CDR2 sequences are MDHEN and SYDVKM. J gave up 8 bases and V 5 bases, and 10 bases lay outside the gene matches. The CDR3 is CASSLSGTGLDSPLHF. CDR3 nucleotide sequence: TGTGCCAGCAGTCTGTCCGGGACAGGGTTAGATTCACCCCTCCACTTT.

This clonotype has just a few counts. This sequence joins TRBV27 and TRBJ1-6; 7 nucleotides align to TRBD1. Looked up from germline, CDR1 is MNHEY and CDR2 is SMNVEV (reference sequence). Trimming at V came to 2 bases and at J to 9 bases, leaving 7 bases not matched to a gene. The CDR3 extends over 15 amino acids. The CDR3: CASSLINRDSSPLHF. The DNA for the CDR3 is TGTGCCAGCAGTTTAATTAACCGGGACAGTTCACCCCTCCACTTT.

A note on this clonotype: A single base separates this from a much larger clone, so it may be a read error. The J gene is TRBJ1-2, the V gene TRBV29-1; TRBD1 matches 8 bases. Germline V lookup: CDR1 SQVTM, CDR2 ANQGSEA. The CDR3 totals 17 residues. CDR3 in DNA: TGCAGCGTTGTAGATCGGACAGGGCTTTTCCCTAACTATGACTACACCTTC. This translates into CSVVDRTGLFPNYDYTF.

The rearrangement links TRBV7-6 to TRBJ1-1, with 8 nucleotides matching TRBD1. The germline gives CDR1 SGHVS, CDR2 FNYEAQ. This CDR3 is built from 16 residues. The J segment lost 2 bases and the V segment lost 2 bases, leaving 7 bases of the junction unmatched. CDR3 sequence (DNA): TGTGCCAGCAGCTTAAGGGGACAGGCCATAAACACTGAAGCTTTCTTT. Translation gives CASSLRGQAINTEAFF. Supplemented by reference TRBV7-6 and TRBJ1-1, the full variable domain reads GAGVSQSPRYKVTKRGQDVALRCDPISGHVSLYWYRQALGQGPEFLTYFNYEAQQDKSGLPNDRFSAERPEGSISTLTIQRTEQRDSAMYRCASSLRGQAINTEAFFGQGTRLTVV.

The chain uses TRBV5-1 and TRBJ2-5; a possible D gene is TRBD2 (5 bases). The germline V and J ends were trimmed by 3 bases and 11 bases, with 14 bases remaining between them. The CDR3 covers 12 residues. The germline CDR1 and CDR2 sequences are SGHRS and YFSETQ. The CDR3 DNA reads TGCGCCAGCAGCTCTTCGGCGGGTGAGCAGTACTTC. Its translation is CASSSSAGEQYF.

The chain employs TRBV7-9 and TRBJ2-4; D is uncertain. This CDR3 spans 12 amino acids. The germline CDR1 and CDR2 sequences are SEHNR and FQNEAQ (reference sequence). V was clipped by 3 bases and J by 12 bases, with 12 bases between them. This chain's CDR3 is CASSFDRSTQYF. CDR3 sequence (DNA): TGTGCCAGCAGCTTTGATAGGTCCACTCAGTACTTC.

This clonotype came up a few times. This chain links TRBV27 with TRBJ2-1; 11 bases match TRBD2. CDR3 length: 15 residues. In germline, CDR1 is MNHEY, CDR2 SMNVEV (reference sequence). Germline trimming cut 6 bases from V and 7 bases from J; bases unmatched to any gene: 8. CDR3 sequence: CASSQTSGRGNEQFF. The CDR3 bases are TGTGCCAGCAGCCAAACTAGCGGGAGAGGAAATGAGCAGTTCTTC.

The rearrangement joins TRBV5-1 to TRBJ2-5; unclear D gene. The end of the DNA aligns better with TRBJ2-7, so the J call may be wrong. The CDR3 is made up of 15 amino acids. Germline V gene lookup returns CDR1 SGHRS and CDR2 YFSETQ. The CDR3 bases are TGCGCCAGCAGCTTTACTCCAATCTTACTTTACGAGCAGTACTTC. This sequence encodes CASSFTPILLYEQYF.

At least ten counts were recorded for this clonotype. The chain uses TRBV29-1 and TRBJ2-7; 7 bases are shared with TRBD1. Germline CDR1 and CDR2: SQVTM and ANQGSEA. The V and J ends lost 4 bases and 6 bases, in that order; junction bases with no gene match: 6. This CDR3 spans 12 amino acids. This CDR3 is CSVAIDRAEQYF. The CDR3, as DNA: TGCAGCGTTGCCATCGACAGGGCCGAGCAGTACTTC.

This clonotype was counted a few times. The chain carries TRBV18 and TRBJ2-7; unclear D gene. V lost 3 bases and J 3 bases, leaving 15 bases between the germline ends. The CDR3 runs 15 residues. Germline V gene sequence: CDR1 KGHSH, CDR2 LQKENI. The CDR3, as DNA: TGTGCCAGCTCACCCCCGAACGGAGCTAACTACGAGCAGTACTTC. Protein product: CASSPPNGANYEQYF.

This clonotype was picked up a small number of times. The V gene is TRBV20-1, the J gene TRBJ1-6; 7 bases match TRBD1. V lost 2 bases to trimming and J lost 7 bases; unmatched junction nucleotides: 5. The CDR3 is 14 amino acids. From germline, CDR1 is DFQATT and CDR2 SNEGSKA (reference sequence). For the CDR3, the DNA is TGCAGTGCTAGACCTAGCAGGGGGAATTCACCCCTCCACTTT. Its translation is CSARPSRGNSPLHF.

The chain has TRBV9 and TRBJ1-2, with D hard to call. Germline loops: CDR1 SGDLS, CDR2 YYNGEE. The CDR3 loop spans 14 amino acids. The germline V and J ends were trimmed by 0 bases and 6 bases, with 12 bases remaining between them. CDR3 sequence (DNA): TGTGCCAGCAGCGTAGGGCGGCGGGCCAATGGCTACACCTTC. This codes for CASSVGRRANGYTF.

V and J are TRBV7-9 and TRBJ1-1, with TRBD1 identical over 9 bases. J was trimmed by 6 bases and V by 3 bases; bases with no gene match: 8. Germline V lookup: CDR1 SEHNR, CDR2 FQNEAQ (reference sequence). The CDR3 consists of 15 residues. The CDR3 spells CASSLFHRGLPEAFF. DNA for the CDR3: TGTGCCAGCAGCTTGTTTCACAGGGGGCTCCCTGAAGCTTTCTTT.

The chain has TRBV5-1 and TRBJ2-1; 11 nucleotides line up with TRBD1. Germline V gene sequence: CDR1 SGHRS, CDR2 YFSETQ. CDR3 length equals 15 residues. V shed 0 bases, J shed 8 bases, and the junction held 4 bases outside the gene matches. As DNA, the CDR3 is TGCGCCAGCAGCTTGGGGACAGGGGGCGAGTATGAGCAGTTCTTC. As protein: CASSLGTGGEYEQFF.

This clonotype was recorded a few times. The CDR3 here is CASVRQLNTEAFF. For the CDR3, the DNA is TGTGCCAGCGTTAGACAGCTGAACACTGAAGCTTTCTTT. The chain has TRBV14 and TRBJ1-1; perhaps TRBD1 as D (5 bases). In germline, CDR1 is SGHDN, CDR2 FVKESK. CDR3 length: 13 amino acids. Trimming stripped 8 bases from V and 0 bases from J, with 10 bases between.

This clonotype has just a few counts. A junction end diverges from the germline sequence, so it may reflect a read error. The V gene is TRBV28, the J gene TRBJ1-5; the D gene is possibly TRBD1 (5 bases). The germline gives CDR1 MDHEN, CDR2 SYDVKM. The CDR3 sequence is 13 residues long. This CDR3 is CTSEQGSNQPQHF. CDR3 in DNA: TGTACCAGCGAGCAGGGATCTAATCAGCCCCAGCATTTT.

The V gene is TRBV10-2, the J gene TRBJ1-4; 8 bases line up with TRBD1. This CDR3 contains 14 residues. Trimming took 6 bases from V and 6 from J; bases not matched to a gene: 6. The germline CDR1 and CDR2 sequences are WSHSY and SAAADI. CDR3 amino acids: CASRTQGAHEKLFF. For the CDR3, the DNA is TGCGCCAGCAGAACCCAGGGGGCACATGAAAAACTGTTTTTT.

The gene calls are TRBV28 and TRBJ1-2; D not certain. The CDR3 spans 13 residues. Trimming pared 6 bases from V and 8 bases from J, leaving 16 bases between. Per the germline V gene, CDR1 is MDHEN and CDR2 is SYDVKM. For the CDR3, the DNA is TGTGCCAGCAGCCTGGACGGAATTTCGGGCTACACCTTC. Protein sequence: CASSLDGISGYTF.

This clonotype was observed at least ten times. V usage is TRBV4-2 and J usage is TRBJ2-3; TRBD2 is a possible D gene (6 bases). Germline loops: CDR1 LGHNA, CDR2 YNFKEQ. This CDR3 spans 14 amino acids. Trimming took off 4 bases at V and 1 base at J, with 9 bases between the two ends. CDR3 in amino acids: CASSPTSRTDTQYF. Written as DNA, the CDR3 is TGTGCCAGCAGCCCCACTAGCCGCACAGATACGCAGTATTTT.

This clonotype came up a few times. DNA of the CDR3: TGTGCCAGCAGCCAGGGTAGCGGGGTCGACGAGCAGTACTTC. Translating gives CASSQGSGVDEQYF. J is TRBJ2-7 and V is TRBV3-1; 8 nucleotides agree with TRBD2. CDR3 size: 14 residues. V lost 3 bases to trimming and J lost 5 bases; unmatched junction nucleotides: 6. Germline loops: CDR1 LGHDT, CDR2 YNNKEL (reference sequence).

The chain joins TRBV18 to TRBJ1-1, with TRBD1 identical over 9 bases. After removal of 5 bases from V and 9 bases from J, the junction contained 4 bases not matched to a gene. Germline V gives CDR1 KGHSH, CDR2 LQKENI. This CDR3 comprises 12 residues. CDR3 DNA sequence: TGTGCCAGCTCATCATACAGGGGGCAAGCTTTCTTT. This encodes CASSSYRGQAFF.

The chain employs TRBV20-1 and TRBJ1-2; D is unclear. Trimming shortened V by 7 bases and J by 5 bases, and 14 bases separated the two germline ends. The V gene's germline CDR1 is DFQATT and CDR2 SNEGSKA (reference sequence). The CDR3 is 12 amino acids. The CDR3 loop reads CSDGERVYGYTF. CDR3 in DNA: TGCAGTGATGGAGAGAGGGTTTATGGCTACACCTTC.

This clonotype was seen more than once but under ten times. The V and J genes are TRBV20-1 and TRBJ1-2, with D possibly TRBD1 on 6 matching bases. The CDR3 has 15 amino acids. Germline V lookup: CDR1 DFQATT, CDR2 SNEGSKA (reference sequence). Trimming removed 0 bases from V and 2 bases from J, with 13 bases in between. The CDR3 region is CSARDRGRGNYGYTF. DNA of the CDR3: TGCAGTGCTAGAGATCGAGGCAGGGGAAACTATGGCTACACCTTC.

V and J are TRBV5-1 and TRBJ2-3; D may be TRBD2 (5 bases). There are 15 residues in the CDR3. Germline V gives CDR1 SGHRS, CDR2 YFSETQ. V lost 2 bases, J lost 0 bases, and 10 bases lay in between. Here the CDR3 DNA reads TGCGCCAGCAGCTTAGCGGTATATAGCACAGATACGCAGTATTTT. It is translated as CASSLAVYSTDTQYF.

The rearrangement links TRBV6-1 to TRBJ2-3; 11 bases match TRBD2. V lost 5 bases, J lost 5 bases, and 6 bases stayed unmatched. The CDR3 totals 15 residues. Germline V gene data show CDR1 as MNHNS and CDR2 as SASEGT. The CDR3 region has the DNA TGTGCCAGCAGTTATAGCGGGAGGGCCAGAGATACGCAGTATTTT. This sequence encodes CASSYSGRARDTQYF.

The table lists this clonotype with a few counts. V is TRBV27 and J is TRBJ2-5; 7 bases are shared with TRBD2. Germline V gene data show CDR1 as MNHEY and CDR2 as SMNVEV (reference sequence). The length of the CDR3 is 14 residues. V was clipped by 4 bases and J by 3 bases; unmatched bases: 5. CDR3 amino acids: CASSSPGLEETQYF. For the CDR3, the DNA is TGTGCCAGCAGTTCCCCTGGACTAGAAGAGACCCAGTACTTC.

The DNA for the CDR3 is TGCAGTGCTAGAGACCTACTACGTTGGGGAGGCAATCAGCCCCAGCATTTT. This gives the protein CSARDLLRWGGNQPQHF. The J gene is TRBJ1-5, the V gene TRBV20-1; D ambiguous. This CDR3 has 17 residues. Per germline, CDR1 DFQATT and CDR2 SNEGSKA (reference sequence). With 0 bases removed from V and 2 bases from J, the gap between germline ends came to 17 bases.

The sample holds a few counts of this clonotype. The rearrangement links TRBV4-1 to TRBJ2-1; 9 bases fit TRBD2. Looked up from germline, CDR1 is MGHRA and CDR2 is YSYEKL. Trimming removed 0 bases from V and 14 bases from J; junction bases left unmatched: 8. The CDR3 is 14 amino acids. The CDR3 protein is CASSQDTAGGEEFF. CDR3 sequence (DNA): TGCGCCAGCAGCCAAGACACAGCGGGGGGCGAAGAGTTCTTC.

J is TRBJ2-4 and V is TRBV12-3 or TRBV12-4, with 11 bases lining up with TRBD2. V lost 3 bases and J lost 1; bases outside the gene matches: 2. The CDR3 is 16 amino acids. DNA of the CDR3: TGTGCCAGCAGTTTTAGCGGGGGGGCGGCCAAAAACATTCAGTACTTC. It encodes CASSFSGGAAKNIQYF.